This T cell receptor (beta chain) was found in a study of response to subunit inactivated influenza vaccine. Study conclusions and caveats: T cells newly recruited by each seasonal influenza vaccination are few, the authors suggested.

TCRdb re-called the RT-PCR reads through MiXCR, storing one row per CDR3 protein. The table records roughly 790,000 distinct CDR3 sequences, over 20% of them present only once. Trimming shortened V by 3 bases and J by 4 bases, and 10 bases separated the two germline ends. CDR3 length: 13 amino acids. Germline-derived CDR1 and CDR2 are DFQATT and SNEGSKA (reference sequence). In its sample, this clonotype was seen many times. The antigen is undetermined. This TCR came from a man in his fifties or sixties who received an inactivated influenza vaccine. This chain joins TRBV20-1 and TRBJ1-5; D possibly corresponds to TRBD1 (6 bases). Sequenced here: PBMCs from blood, sampled roughly 5 days after vaccination. CDR3: CSASWGPNQPQHF. As DNA, the CDR3 is TGCAGTGCTAGTTGGGGGCCAAATCAGCCCCAGCATTTT.